There are many counts of the clone carrying this TCR beta chain. The antigen is unknown. The source of the sample is a study of identical twins. Whole-study findings and limits: Invariant MAIT and iNKT cells are populations that could partly confound zero-insertion analyses. The models systematically underestimated how much out-of-frame TCR alpha was shared in monozygotic twins.

The donors were all healthy and Caucasian. Template switching introduced a universal primer site, and the cDNA bore unique molecular identifiers. One entry per CDR3 protein results from TCRdb running MiXCR on the 5' RACE reads. The sample consists of about 240,000 distinct CDR3 sequences, roughly 10% of them appearing once. The material sequenced was memory T cells sorted from blood. The receptor comes from a man in his fifties or sixties in good health.

CDR3 coding DNA: TGCGCCAGCAGCTTGGAGGCAAACTACAATGAGCAGTTCTTC. Amino acid sequence: CASSLEANYNEQFF. The J gene is TRBJ2-1, the V gene TRBV5-1, with D hard to call. Trimming pared 0 bases from V and 3 bases from J, leaving 7 bases between. Germline CDR1 is SGHRS and CDR2 is YFSETQ. The CDR3 totals 14 residues.